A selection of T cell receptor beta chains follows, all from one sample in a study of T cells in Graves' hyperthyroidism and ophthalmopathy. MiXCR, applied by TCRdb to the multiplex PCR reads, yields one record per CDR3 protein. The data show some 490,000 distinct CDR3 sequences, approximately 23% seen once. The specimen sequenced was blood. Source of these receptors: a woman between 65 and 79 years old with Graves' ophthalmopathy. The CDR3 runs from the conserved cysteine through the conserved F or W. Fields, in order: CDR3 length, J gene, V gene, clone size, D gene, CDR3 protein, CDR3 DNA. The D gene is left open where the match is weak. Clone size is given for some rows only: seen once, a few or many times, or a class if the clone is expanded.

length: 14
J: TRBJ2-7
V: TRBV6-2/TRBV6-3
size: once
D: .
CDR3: CASRGPGDPYEQYF
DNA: TGTGCCAGCCGGGGCCCTGGGGACCCCTACGAGCAGTACTTC

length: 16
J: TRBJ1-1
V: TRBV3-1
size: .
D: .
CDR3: CASSQVTTGMNTEAFF
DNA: TGTGCCAGCAGCCAAGTGACTACAGGGATGAACACTGAAGCTTTCTTT

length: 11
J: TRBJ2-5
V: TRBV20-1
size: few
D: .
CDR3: CSARPDGAQYF
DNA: TGCAGTGCTAGACCCGATGGGGCCCAGTACTTC

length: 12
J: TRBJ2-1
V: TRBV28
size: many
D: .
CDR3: CASSLGANEQFF
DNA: TGTGCCAGCAGTTTAGGCGCCAATGAGCAGTTCTTC

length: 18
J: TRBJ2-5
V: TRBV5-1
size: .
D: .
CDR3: CASSRQPQDPGRGETQYF
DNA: TGCGCCAGCAGCCGCCAACCACAGGACCCCGGGCGGGGAGAGACCCAGTACTTC

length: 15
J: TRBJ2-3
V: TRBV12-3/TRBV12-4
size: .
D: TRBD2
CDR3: CASSPGRGPPLAQYF
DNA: TGTGCCAGCAGCCCCGGGAGGGGACCTCCACTGGCGCAGTATTTT

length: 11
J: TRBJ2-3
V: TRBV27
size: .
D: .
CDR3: CAREVVDTQYF
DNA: TGTGCCAGAGAGGTGGTGGATACGCAGTATTTT

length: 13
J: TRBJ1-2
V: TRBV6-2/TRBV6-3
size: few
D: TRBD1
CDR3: CASRGGTDYGYTF
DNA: TGTGCCAGCCGGGGAGGGACAGACTATGGCTACACCTTC

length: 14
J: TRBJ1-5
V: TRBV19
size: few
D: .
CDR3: CASSIQGRNQPQHF
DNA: TGTGCCAGTAGTATCCAGGGTCGCAATCAGCCCCAGCATTTT

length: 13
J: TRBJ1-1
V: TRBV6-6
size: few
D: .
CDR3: CASSYSGTAEAFF
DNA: TGTGCCAGCAGTTACTCAGGGACTGCTGAAGCTTTCTTT

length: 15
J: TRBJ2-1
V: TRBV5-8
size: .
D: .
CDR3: CASSSGRGAYNEQFF
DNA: TGTGCCAGCAGCTCTGGCAGGGGGGCATACAATGAGCAGTTCTTC

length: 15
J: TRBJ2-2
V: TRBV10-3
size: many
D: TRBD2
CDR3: CAISGTSGTGGELFF
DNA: TGTGCCATCAGTGGCACTAGCGGGACCGGCGGGGAGCTGTTTTTT

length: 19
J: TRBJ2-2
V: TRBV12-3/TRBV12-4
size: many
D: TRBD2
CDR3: CASRPRTSGKRRDTGELFF
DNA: TGTGCCAGCCGGCCTCGGACTAGCGGGAAGCGAAGGGACACCGGGGAGCTGTTTTTT

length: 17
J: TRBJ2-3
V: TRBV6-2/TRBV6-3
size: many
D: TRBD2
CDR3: CASSYSNPSGSRDTQYF
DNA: TGTGCCAGCAGTTACTCGAATCCTAGCGGGAGTCGTGATACGCAGTATTTT

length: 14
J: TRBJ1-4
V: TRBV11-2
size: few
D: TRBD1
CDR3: CASTPGQGADKLFF
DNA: TGTGCCAGCACCCCCGGACAGGGGGCCGATAAACTGTTTTTT

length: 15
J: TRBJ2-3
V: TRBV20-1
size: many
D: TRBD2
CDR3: CSARDLSGSGDTQYF
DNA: TGCAGTGCTAGAGATTTGAGCGGGAGCGGGGATACGCAGTATTTT

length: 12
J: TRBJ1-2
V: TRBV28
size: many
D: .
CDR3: CASSSLIYGYTF
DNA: TGTGCCAGCAGTTCCCTGATCTATGGCTACACCTTC

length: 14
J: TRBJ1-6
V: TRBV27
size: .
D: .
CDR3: CASGGSSYNSPLHF
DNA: TGTGCCAGTGGCGGGAGCTCCTATAATTCACCCCTCCACTTT

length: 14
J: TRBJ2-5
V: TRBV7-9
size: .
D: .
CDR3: CASSDSSGKETQYF
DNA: TGTGCCAGCAGCGACTCAAGCGGAAAAGAGACCCAGTACTTC

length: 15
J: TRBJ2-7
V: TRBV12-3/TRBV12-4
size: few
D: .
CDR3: CASSLNPASSYEQYF
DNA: TGTGCCAGCAGTTTAAACCCCGCTAGCTCCTACGAGCAGTACTTC

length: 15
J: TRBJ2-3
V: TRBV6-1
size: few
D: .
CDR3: CASSGGGGFSDTQYF
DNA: TGTGCCAGCAGTGGCGGGGGCGGTTTTTCGGATACGCAGTATTTT

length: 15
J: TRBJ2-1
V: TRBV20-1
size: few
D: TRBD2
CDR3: CSGVGMSGRNYEQFF
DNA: TGCAGTGGTGTTGGGATGAGCGGGAGAAACTATGAGCAGTTCTTC

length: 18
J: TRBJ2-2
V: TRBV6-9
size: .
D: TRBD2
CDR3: CASMAEWGSGSNTGELFF
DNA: TGTGCCAGCATGGCGGAATGGGGGAGCGGGAGTAATACCGGGGAGCTGTTTTTT

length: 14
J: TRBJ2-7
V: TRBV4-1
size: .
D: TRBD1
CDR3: CASSHSAGGYEQYF
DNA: TGCGCCAGCAGCCACTCGGCAGGGGGCTACGAGCAGTACTTC

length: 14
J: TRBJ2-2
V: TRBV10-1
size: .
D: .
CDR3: CASSESRDGGELFF
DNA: TGCGCCAGCAGTGAGTCGCGGGATGGCGGGGAGCTGTTTTTT

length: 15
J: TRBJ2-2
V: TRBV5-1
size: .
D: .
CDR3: CASSLYPGNTGELFF
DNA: TGCGCCAGCAGCTTGTACCCTGGGAACACCGGGGAGCTGTTTTTT

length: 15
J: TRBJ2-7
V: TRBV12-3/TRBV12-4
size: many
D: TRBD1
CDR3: CASSLYGQGGYEQYF
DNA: TGTGCCAGCAGTTTATACGGACAGGGCGGATACGAGCAGTACTTC

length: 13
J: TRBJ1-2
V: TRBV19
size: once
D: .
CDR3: CASTRGLLGGYTF
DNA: TGTGCCAGTACCCGGGGCCTCCTGGGGGGCTACACCTTC

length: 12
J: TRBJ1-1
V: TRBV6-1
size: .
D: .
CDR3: CASSERQGWAFF
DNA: TGTGCCAGCAGTGAAAGGCAGGGTTGGGCTTTCTTT

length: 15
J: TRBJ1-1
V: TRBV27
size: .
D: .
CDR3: CASSLLAGLNTEALF
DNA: TGTGCCAGCAGTTTATTGGCAGGCCTGAACACTGAAGCTCTCTTT

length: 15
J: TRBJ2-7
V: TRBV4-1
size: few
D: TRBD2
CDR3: CASSRTVGTSFEQYF
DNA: TGCGCCAGCAGCCGGACCGTCGGGACTAGCTTCGAGCAGTACTTC

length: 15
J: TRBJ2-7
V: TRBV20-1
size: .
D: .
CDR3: CSARWLRDVSYEQYF
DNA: TGCAGTGCTAGATGGTTACGGGATGTCTCCTACGAGCAGTACTTC